This paragraph reports one T cell receptor (beta chain). This receptor's antigen is unknown. The record has no base qualities; no much larger clone is one base away. The record originates from a study of blood T cell repertoires in COVID-19 (dated by TCRdb to 2019 to 2021). Turning to the overall study: The collaborator samples originated in the United States, Italy and Spain and spanned the acute and convalescent phases of COVID-19. The prospective study material was composed of cDNA or gDNA derived from T cells, B-cell-depleted T cells, or PBMCs. Subjects who had been exposed to COVID-19, were actively infected with it, or had recovered from it provided the deeply sampled blood TCRbeta repertoires that made up the dataset. The repertoires were made available in a free public database intended to serve as a resource for research on the immune response to SARS-CoV-2. Samples were obtained from the ongoing ImmuneRACE study (first 160 participants) and from about 1,300 subjects provided by 6 global collaborators. The sample metadata nearly always contained a de-identified subject ID, COVID-19 status, age in years and sex. Where available, HLA class I and class II types were obtained from metadata supplied by the sample provider rather than from assay-based typing.

The immunoSEQ Assay, a bias-controlled multiplex PCR, was used to amplify TCRbeta CDR3 regions from genomic DNA. Regarding the original processing steps: The number of nucleated cells in each sample was estimated by amplification of reference gene primers within the assay. Sequence reads were collapsed and filtered to measure the absolute abundance of every unique TCRbeta CDR3 rearrangement. For each sample, productive Simpson clonality was calculated as the square root of Simpson's diversity index across productive rearrangements. What TCRdb holds here is the immuneACCESS table cut down to in-frame rearrangements. Part of the clones is not present; checked against another copy, under half of the missing clones reflect an unresolved V gene, and the others are unexplained. V and J calls and clone size follow that table, whereas D and trimming were derived from the DNA. A total of 360,000 or so clones appear in this sample, roughly nine tenths of them only once. Of the sample, just under 4% is held by the ten largest clones.

What the study reported, not specific to this receptor: The quantity of clinical and demographic metadata differed by source and by participant and was supplied without curation.

V gives up 3 bases and J gives up 4 bases, and the segment between their germline ends measures 16 bases. The germline V gene (reference sequence) supplies CDR1 SEHNR and CDR2 FQNEAQ. Measured from the cysteine to the phenylalanine, the CDR3 is 16 residues long. This entry keeps only the CDR3 DNA: 48 bases, framed from base 1. In Seattle, one collaborating source enrolled patients while the infection was active and tracked those patients longitudinally over the course of disease. The collaborating institutions used their own protocols to collect whole blood in K2EDTA tubes. For TCRbeta analysis, collaborator samples were shipped as frozen whole blood, as isolated PBMCs, or as DNA extracted from either sample type.

This receptor was identified in a woman in her fifties or sixties with COVID-19, enrolled during active disease. The source material was peripheral blood. The V and J genes are TRBV7-9 and TRBJ1-3; the D gene is possibly TRBD1, with 6 bases matching. This receptor has the CDR3 CASSLDRVVSGNTIYF. In nucleotides, the sequence is TGTGCCAGCAGCTTGGACAGAGTTGTTTCAGGAAACACCATATATTTT.